The 19 T cell receptor beta chains given below trace back to one sample, sequenced in a study of CXCR3-negative and CXCR3-positive naive CD8 T cells. Study results and limitations: The TRB CDR3s that CXCR3-positive naive cells carried were more hydrophobic than those of CXCR3-negative naive cells.

Their antigens remain unidentified. The method, 5' RACE with UMI labels, was used to prepare the TRB cDNA libraries. No DNA is given; TCRdb re-called the 5' RACE reads and lists each CDR3 protein once. The listing records approximately 5,000 distinct CDR3 sequences. The specimen sequenced was naive CXCR3+ CD8+ T cells from blood. Noted subset: CD45RO-CCR7+CD27+CD95- naive CD8+ T cells expressing CXCR3 (TNR3+). These receptors came from a human donor in good health. Some clones in this sample may be carry-over from other donors' samples.

The V gene is TRBV7-2, the J gene TRBJ1-2. Germline V lookup: CDR1 SGHTA, CDR2 FQGNSA. This CDR3 comprises 13 residues. The chain's CDR3 is CASSLNNGYGYTF. The variable domain in full, completed from reference TRBV7-2 and TRBJ1-2, reads GAGVSQSPSNKVTEKGKDVELRCDPISGHTALYWYRQSLGQGLEFLIYFQGNSAPDKSGLPSDRFSAERTGGSVSTLTIQRTQQEDSAVYLCASSLNNGYGYTFGSGTRLTVV.

The chain couples TRBV5-1 to TRBJ2-3; TCRdb designates TRBD1, a call that cannot be tested without DNA. This CDR3 is built from 15 residues. CDR1 SGHRS and CDR2 YFSETQ come from the germline V gene. This CDR3 reads CASSADWGIKNTQYF.

This clonotype ranks as medium-sized (0.01 to 0.1%) in terms of frequency. The V and J genes are TRBV7-2 and TRBJ2-5; TCRdb picks TRBD2, but there is no DNA to check that call. This CDR3 region has 15 residues. CDR1 and CDR2 from the germline V gene are SGHTA and FQGNSA. The chain's CDR3 is CASSQGLASQVTQYF. Full variable domain (rest looked up from reference TRBV7-2 and TRBJ2-5): GAGVSQSPSNKVTEKGKDVELRCDPISGHTALYWYRQSLGQGLEFLIYFQGNSAPDKSGLPSDRFSAERTGGSVSTLTIQRTQQEDSAVYLCASSQGLASQVTQYFGPGTRLLVL.

Measured by frequency, this clonotype is medium-sized. J is TRBJ1-1 and V is TRBV14. This CDR3 spans 14 amino acids. Germline loops: CDR1 SGHDN, CDR2 FVKESK. The CDR3 reads CASSHGRMNTEAFF. The full variable domain, rest sourced from reference TRBV14 and TRBJ1-1, is EAGVTQFPSHSVIEKGQTVTLRCDPISGHDNLYWYRRVMGKEIKFLLHFVKESKQDESGMPNNRFLAERTGGTYSTLKVQPAELEDSGVYFCASSHGRMNTEAFFGQGTRLTVV.

The rearrangement joins TRBV10-3 to TRBJ2-1. The CDR3 is made up of 15 amino acids. Germline V lookup: CDR1 ENHRY, CDR2 SYGVKD. This chain's CDR3 is CAISGAESSYNEQFF.

This clonotype is identified as medium-sized from frequency. This sequence joins TRBV29-1 and TRBJ2-1; the D gene TCRdb calls, TRBD2, cannot be checked with no DNA. Germline assignment: CDR1 SQVTM and CDR2 ANQGSEA. This CDR3 spans 15 amino acids. This CDR3 reads CSVEPSGLSYNEQFF.

Considering frequency, this clonotype is medium-sized. The chain recombines TRBV29-1 with TRBJ2-7; the TCRdb call, TRBD1, lacks DNA for checking. Looked up from germline, CDR1 is SQVTM and CDR2 is ANQGSEA. The CDR3 runs 13 residues. CDR3: CSIAGTGSYEQYF.

This clonotype is deemed medium-sized by its frequency. This chain uses TRBV7-9 with TRBJ1-1; TCRdb gives TRBD1 as the D gene, but with no DNA this cannot be confirmed. In germline, CDR1 is SEHNR, CDR2 FQNEAQ (reference sequence). This CDR3 contains 15 residues. CDR3 region: CASSSRQGMNTEAFF.

The chain combines TRBV29-1 with TRBJ2-1; TCRdb lists TRBD1, though no DNA is available to test this call. The CDR3 is 13 amino acids. Germline V gene data show CDR1 as SQVTM and CDR2 as ANQGSEA. The CDR3 protein is CSVSGTNHNEQFF.

V gene TRBV7-8 combines with J gene TRBJ2-1; the TRBD2 assignment by TCRdb is unverifiable without DNA. The germline V gene has CDR1 SGHVS and CDR2 FQNEAQ. The CDR3 extends over 14 amino acids. The CDR3 protein is CASSLRALTDEQFF.

The chain recombines TRBV20-1 with TRBJ1-6. Germline lookup yields CDR1 DFQATT and CDR2 SNEGSKA (reference sequence). The CDR3 covers 15 residues. The CDR3 sequence: CSVRGVLAAGSPLHF.

The chain carries TRBV10-3 and TRBJ2-3; the TRBD2 assignment by TCRdb is unverifiable without DNA. The CDR3 is 14 residues long. Germline V lookup: CDR1 ENHRY, CDR2 SYGVKD. CDR3 sequence reads: CAISGAQAGDTQYF.

The rearrangement uses TRBV6-5 and TRBJ2-7. CDR3 length equals 12 residues. CDR1 is MNHEY, CDR2 SVGAGI, per germline. The CDR3 loop is CASRTETYEQYF.

This clonotype is identified as medium-sized (0.01 to 0.1%) from frequency. This chain links TRBV20-1 with TRBJ2-5. From germline, CDR1 is DFQATT and CDR2 SNEGSKA (reference sequence). The CDR3 has 12 amino acids. The CDR3 protein is CSAPIQEETQYF.

Frequency places this clonotype as medium-sized. The V call is TRBV12-5, the J call TRBJ2-1. Germline V gene lookup returns CDR1 LGHNT and CDR2 FRNRAP. The CDR3 contains 13 residues. The CDR3 is CASGLVPADEQFF.

This rearrangement joins TRBV6-5 to TRBJ2-7. This CDR3 has 15 residues. Germline CDR1 is MNHEY and CDR2 is SVGAGI. This CDR3 reads CASSYSNTGSYEQYF.

The chain links TRBV29-1 to TRBJ2-7. The CDR3 has 14 residues. Germline assignment: CDR1 SQVTM and CDR2 ANQGSEA. CDR3 residues: CSVEDVAGPYEQYF.

This clonotype is labeled medium-sized based on frequency. This rearrangement joins TRBV7-2 to TRBJ2-3. From germline, CDR1 is SGHTA and CDR2 FQGNSA. The CDR3 runs 15 residues. The CDR3 loop is CASSLAATRTDTQYF.

This clonotype is called medium-sized (0.01 to 0.1%) based on its frequency. V usage is TRBV7-8 and J usage is TRBJ2-1. Germline CDR1 SGHVS, CDR2 FQNEAQ. The CDR3 loop spans 15 amino acids. The CDR3 spells CASSFRSSSYNEQFF.